These 22 T cell receptor beta chains originate from one sample sequenced in a study of shared clonotypes between healthy human individuals. Method: immunoSEQ multiplex PCR; TCRdb's copy keeps in-frame clones and lacks some. The repertoire has about 450,000 clones, 79% of them found once; the top ten carry 12%. Sequencing was done on a sample of PBMCs. Receptor source: a woman aged 40-49 years in good health. Some clones in this sample may be carry-over from other donors' samples.

This clone was observed once. The chain uses TRBV6-5 and TRBJ2-3; unclear D gene. With 7 bases removed from V and 6 bases from J, the gap between germline ends came to 8 bases. The CDR3 is 11 residues long. The germline gives CDR1 MNHEY, CDR2 SVGAGI. The CDR3 protein is CASTVGDTQYF. CDR3 nucleotide sequence: TGTGCCAGCACCGTGGGGGATACGCAGTATTTT.

The chain couples TRBV6-6 to TRBJ2-2; the match to TRBD2 covers 14 bases. This CDR3 is built from 16 residues. V lost 4 bases, J lost 7 bases, and 5 bases stayed unmatched. The germline gives CDR1 MNHNY, CDR2 SVGAGI (reference sequence). In DNA, the CDR3 is TGTGCCAGCAGTTCTCGACTAGCGGGAGGGATCGGGGAGCTGTTTTTT. This codes for CASSSRLAGGIGELFF.

The rearrangement uses TRBV29-1 and TRBJ2-7, with a tentative D call TRBD1 (6 bases). The germline V and J ends were trimmed by 6 bases and 6 bases, with 18 bases remaining between them. Germline CDR1 is SQVTM and CDR2 is ANQGSEA. There are 13 residues in the CDR3. CDR3 nucleotides: TGCAGCGTCATTGGGCAGGGGATAACCGAGCAGTACTTC. It encodes CSVIGQGITEQYF.

The rearrangement links TRBV7-9 to TRBJ1-1, with 7 bases fitting TRBD1. Germline lookup yields CDR1 SEHNR and CDR2 FQNEAQ (reference sequence). The CDR3 is made up of 11 amino acids. J gave up 10 bases and V 4 bases, and 3 bases lay outside the gene matches. This CDR3 reads CASSSGTAAFF. The CDR3 DNA sequence: TGTGCCAGCAGCTCCGGGACAGCAGCTTTCTTT.

CDR3 amino acids: CASSPQSTDTQYF. The CDR3 DNA follows: TGTGCCAGCAGCCCCCAGAGCACAGATACGCAGTATTTT. The V call is TRBV7-2, the J call TRBJ2-3; no clear D. This CDR3 spans 13 amino acids. CDR1 SGHTA and CDR2 FQGNSA come from the germline V gene. Trimming removed 5 bases at V and 0 bases at J, with 6 bases between.

Here the CDR3 reads CASKAGTGGFDHDTF. In DNA form, the CDR3 reads TGTGCCAGCAAGGCGGGGACAGGGGGCTTTGATCATGACACCTTC. V and J are TRBV6-5 and TRBJ1-2; 12 bases are a match to TRBD1. The CDR3 consists of 15 residues. V lost 7 bases, J lost 12 bases, and 15 bases stayed unmatched. Per germline, CDR1 MNHEY and CDR2 SVGAGI.

V gene TRBV18 combines with J gene TRBJ1-5, with D tentatively TRBD1 (6 bases). CDR3 size: 15 residues. Germline-derived CDR1 and CDR2 are KGHSH and LQKENI. Trimming pared 1 base from V and 2 bases from J, leaving 9 bases between. The DNA for the CDR3 is TGTGCCAGCTCACCACGGCCAGGGGGCAATCAGCCCCAGCATTTT. It yields the protein CASSPRPGGNQPQHF. Filled out from reference TRBV18 and TRBJ1-5, the complete variable domain reads NAGVMQNPRHLVRRRGQEARLRCSPMKGHSHVYWYRQLPEEGLKFMVYLQKENIIDESGMPKERFSAEFPKEGPSILRIQQVVRGDSAAYFCASSPRPGGNQPQHFGDGTRLSIL.

The chain uses TRBV28 and TRBJ1-1; weak D call: TRBD1 (6 bases). The V end was cut by 6 bases, the J end by 4 bases, with 15 bases between. The CDR3 runs to 14 residues. The V gene's germline CDR1 is MDHEN and CDR2 SYDVKM. The CDR3 protein is CASSKQGLVTEAFF. Written as DNA, the CDR3 is TGTGCCAGCAGCAAACAGGGTCTCGTCACTGAAGCTTTCTTT.

To note about this clone: The sample carries other DNA sequences with the same CDR3. The CDR3 loop reads CAWSVSGAGSLFF. CDR3 nucleotides: TGTGCCTGGAGTGTATCGGGGGCAGGGAGCCTGTTTTTT. The chain links TRBV30 to TRBJ1-4, with D possibly matching TRBD1 (6 bases). Per germline, CDR1 GTSNPN and CDR2 SVGIG (reference sequence). There are 13 residues in the CDR3. V lost 0 bases and J lost 14, with 16 bases in between.

This clone was picked up one time. This CDR3 reads CASTGGVAGGPHEQFF. Written as DNA, the CDR3 is TGTGCCAGTACCGGGGGTGTAGCGGGAGGGCCCCATGAGCAGTTCTTC. This chain connects TRBV19 to TRBJ2-1, with 11 positions matching TRBD2. The CDR3 extends over 16 amino acids. V lost 7 bases and J lost 8; bases outside the gene matches: 13. The germline V gene has CDR1 LNHDA and CDR2 SQIVND (reference sequence).

This clone was observed many times. The rearrangement links TRBV11-3 to TRBJ2-1; TRBD1 might be the D (5 bases). The CDR3 is 13 amino acids. V dropped 6 bases and J dropped 4 bases, with 10 bases sitting between them. Germline loops: CDR1 SGHNT, CDR2 YENEEA. The CDR3 DNA follows: TGTGCCAGCAGTAGGGGCGGATACAATGAGCAGTTCTTC. Protein sequence: CASSRGGYNEQFF.

The genes are TRBV6-6 and TRBJ2-1; TRBD2 agrees at 8 bases. Trimming removed 7 bases from V and 16 bases from J; junction bases left unmatched: 15. The CDR3 is 13 amino acids. Germline lookup yields CDR1 MNHNY and CDR2 SVGAGI (reference sequence). Here the CDR3 DNA reads TGTGCCAGCACCCCTGGGCGCCTGACTAGCGTATTCTTC. This sequence encodes CASTPGRLTSVFF.

This sequence joins TRBV7-6 and TRBJ2-7, with D perhaps TRBD2 (5 bases). V gave up 4 bases and J gave up 0 bases, with 22 bases separating them. Germline assignment: CDR1 SGHVS and CDR2 FNYEAQ. The CDR3 covers 18 residues. The CDR3 nucleotides read TGTGCCAGCAGCTCCCCAGTGACCGGGGAGACCGCCTCCTACGAGCAGTACTTC. Its translation is CASSSPVTGETASYEQYF. The complete variable domain, with remaining parts taken from reference TRBV7-6 and TRBJ2-7, reads GAGVSQSPRYKVTKRGQDVALRCDPISGHVSLYWYRQALGQGPEFLTYFNYEAQQDKSGLPNDRFSAERPEGSISTLTIQRTEQRDSAMYRCASSSPVTGETASYEQYFGPGTRLTVT.

This clone showed up just a few times. V usage is TRBV30 and J usage is TRBJ2-1; D ambiguous. The CDR3 is 14 residues long. Germline values: CDR1 GTSNPN, CDR2 SVGIG (reference sequence). Trimming took 0 bases from V and 5 from J, leaving 11 bases between them. CDR3 in DNA: TGTGCCTGGAGTGTACCCTCGGGCCACAATGAGCAGTTCTTC. As protein: CAWSVPSGHNEQFF.

The chain carries TRBV5-6 and TRBJ2-7; TRBD2 aligns across 14 bases. V shed 5 bases and J 2 bases; nucleotides not matched to a gene: 15. CDR1 SGHDT and CDR2 YYEEEE come from the germline V gene. The CDR3 is 19 residues long. The CDR3 is CASRKPGLAGVGRTYEQYF. The DNA for the CDR3 is TGTGCCAGCAGAAAACCGGGACTAGCGGGAGTAGGTCGGACCTACGAGCAGTACTTC.

Remarks on this clone: No DNA is shown, since the ends of the CDR3 on it are uncertain; the CDR3 is the one TCRdb lists. This chain links TRBV7-9 with TRBJ2-5. Germline V gene sequence: CDR1 SEHNR, CDR2 FQNEAQ (reference sequence). The CDR3 region is 13 residues in length, termini included. CDR3 loop: CASSLRAGETQYF.

V gene TRBV5-1 combines with J gene TRBJ2-3; 9 bases align to TRBD2. J was trimmed by 0 bases and V by 0 bases; bases with no gene match: 5. CDR3 length equals 17 residues. CDR1 is SGHRS and CDR2 is YFSETQ in the germline V gene. The CDR3 here is CASSLDILAGSTDTQYF. CDR3 nucleotide sequence: TGCGCCAGCAGCTTGGATATTCTAGCGGGGAGCACAGATACGCAGTATTTT.

The chain couples TRBV7-6 to TRBJ2-3, with D unresolved. The CDR3 contains 15 residues. Germline loops: CDR1 SGHVS, CDR2 FNYEAQ. Trimming took off 1 base at V and 0 bases at J, with 8 bases between the two ends. The CDR3 spells CASSLDDGSTDTQYF. The CDR3 nucleotides are TGTGCCAGCAGCTTAGATGATGGTAGCACAGATACGCAGTATTTT.

CDR3 DNA sequence: TGTGCCAGCAGTTTTACAGACCTGAACACTGAAGCTTTCTTT. Amino acid sequence: CASSFTDLNTEAFF. The V call is TRBV28, the J call TRBJ1-1; D remains ambiguous. Germline V gene sequence: CDR1 MDHEN, CDR2 SYDVKM. The CDR3 is made up of 14 amino acids. Trimming took 3 bases from V and 0 from J, leaving 8 bases between them.

This chain connects TRBV5-4 to TRBJ2-3; TRBD2 matches at 10 bases. CDR3 length equals 15 residues. Germline trimming cut 0 bases from V and 3 bases from J; bases unmatched to any gene: 1. Per the germline V gene, CDR1 is SGHNT and CDR2 is YYREEE (reference sequence). CDR3 residues: CASSLASGSTDTQYF. The CDR3 nucleotides are TGTGCCAGCAGCTTGGCTAGCGGGAGTACAGATACGCAGTATTTT.

The chain recombines TRBV19 with TRBJ2-1; D may be TRBD2 (6 bases). Germline V gene sequence: CDR1 LNHDA, CDR2 SQIVND (reference sequence). The germline V and J ends were trimmed by 5 bases and 9 bases, with 17 bases remaining between them. CDR3 length: 14 amino acids. The CDR3 sequence is CASSAGRMFVEQFF. In DNA form, the CDR3 reads TGTGCCAGTAGTGCGGGACGGATGTTTGTTGAGCAGTTCTTC.

The V and J genes are TRBV19 and TRBJ1-5, with TRBD1 matching over 8 bases. There are 16 residues in the CDR3. Germline assignment: CDR1 LNHDA and CDR2 SQIVND (reference sequence). Germline trimming cut 4 bases from V and 0 bases from J; bases unmatched to any gene: 5. CDR3 DNA sequence: TGTGCCAGTAGTACAGGGGGCTCTTATAGCAATCAGCCCCAGCATTTT. It translates to CASSTGGSYSNQPQHF.